This TCR beta chain stems from a study of cytotoxic CD8 clonotypes in ibrutinib-treated CLL. This CDR3 contains 18 residues. J lost 5 bases, V lost 3 bases, and 15 bases had no gene match. The germline V gene has CDR1 LNHNV and CDR2 YYDKDF (reference sequence). A 1 in 200,000 to 1 in 1 million T cell depth was the sequencing target. This table comes from immunoSEQ multiplex PCR, and its TCRdb copy is limited to in-frame clones, with some not included. Counted here are 300,000 or so clones, 67% occurring once; the ten biggest clones make up approximately 6%. The sample here was PBMCs, taken after 36 months of ibrutinib treatment. The receptor was isolated from a human donor with chronic lymphocytic leukemia. The chain recombines TRBV15 with TRBJ1-5; TRBD1 aligns across 8 bases. This CDR3 reads CATSREIHRGSPDQPQHF. The CDR3 bases are TGTGCCACCAGCAGGGAAATTCACAGGGGGTCCCCAGATCAGCCCCAGCATTTT.